This T cell receptor beta chain was found in a study of blood T cell repertoires in COVID-19. Unmatched junction bases numbered 7, after V lost 5 bases and J lost 5 bases. Germline-derived CDR1 and CDR2 are KGHSH and LQKENI. The CDR3 sequence is 14 residues long. Clones were read by immunoSEQ multiplex PCR, and TCRdb kept only the in-frame ones, dropping some. The sample lists over 150,000 clones; about 85% were seen once. Sequencing was performed on peripheral blood. The receptor comes from a man aged 35 to 55 with acute or convalescent COVID-19. The V and J genes are TRBV18 and TRBJ2-7, with 9 bases lining up with TRBD1. The CDR3 sequence: CASSSGQGYHEQYF. The CDR3 DNA sequence: TGTGCCAGCTCATCGGGACAGGGCTACCACGAGCAGTACTTC.